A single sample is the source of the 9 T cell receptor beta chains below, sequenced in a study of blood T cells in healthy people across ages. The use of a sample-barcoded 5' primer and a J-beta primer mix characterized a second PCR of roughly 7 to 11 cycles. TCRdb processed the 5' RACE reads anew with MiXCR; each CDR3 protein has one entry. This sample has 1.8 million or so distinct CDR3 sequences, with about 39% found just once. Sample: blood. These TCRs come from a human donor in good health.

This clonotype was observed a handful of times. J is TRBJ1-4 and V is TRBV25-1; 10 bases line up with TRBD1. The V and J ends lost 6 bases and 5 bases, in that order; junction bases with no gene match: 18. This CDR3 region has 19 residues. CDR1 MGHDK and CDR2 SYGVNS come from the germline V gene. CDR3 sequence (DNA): TGTGCCAGCAGCCAGAAGGGGGTTTTGGCGGGACAGGGGAATGAAAAACTGTTTTTT. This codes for CASSQKGVLAGQGNEKLFF.

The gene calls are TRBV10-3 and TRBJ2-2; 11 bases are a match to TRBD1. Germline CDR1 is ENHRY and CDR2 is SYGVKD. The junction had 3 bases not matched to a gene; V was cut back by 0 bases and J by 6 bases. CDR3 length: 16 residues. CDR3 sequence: CAISESRTGGSGELFF. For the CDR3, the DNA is TGTGCCATCAGTGAGTCGAGGACAGGGGGCTCCGGGGAGCTGTTTTTT.

DNA for the CDR3: TGTGCCACCAGTGATTCTACAGGGGCCCACGAAAAACTGTTTTTT. It yields the protein CATSDSTGAHEKLFF. This chain connects TRBV24-1 to TRBJ1-4; 7 bases align to TRBD1. CDR3 length: 15 amino acids. Germline V gives CDR1 KGHDR, CDR2 SFDVKD. Trimming cost V 2 bases and J 8 bases; bases outside gene matches: 7.

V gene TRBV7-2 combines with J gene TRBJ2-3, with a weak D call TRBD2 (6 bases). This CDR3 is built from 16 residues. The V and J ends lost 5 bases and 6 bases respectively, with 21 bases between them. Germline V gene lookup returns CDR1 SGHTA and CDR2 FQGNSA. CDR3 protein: CASSTRPFRSGDTQYF. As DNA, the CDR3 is TGTGCCAGCAGCACTAGACCTTTTAGGAGCGGGGATACGCAGTATTTT.

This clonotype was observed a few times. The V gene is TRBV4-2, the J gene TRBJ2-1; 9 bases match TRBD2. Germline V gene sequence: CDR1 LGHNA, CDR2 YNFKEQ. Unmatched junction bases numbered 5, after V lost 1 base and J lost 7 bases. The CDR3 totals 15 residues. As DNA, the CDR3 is TGTGCCAGCAGCCAAGGCGGGGGGGCGGGTAATGAGCAGTTCTTC. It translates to CASSQGGGAGNEQFF.

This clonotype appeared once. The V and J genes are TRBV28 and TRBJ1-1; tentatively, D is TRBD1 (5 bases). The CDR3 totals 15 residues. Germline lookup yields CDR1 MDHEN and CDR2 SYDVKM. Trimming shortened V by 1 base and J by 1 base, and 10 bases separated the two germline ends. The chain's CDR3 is CASSLSRGPNTEAFF. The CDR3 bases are TGTGCCAGCAGTTTATCCCGGGGACCGAACACTGAAGCTTTCTTT.

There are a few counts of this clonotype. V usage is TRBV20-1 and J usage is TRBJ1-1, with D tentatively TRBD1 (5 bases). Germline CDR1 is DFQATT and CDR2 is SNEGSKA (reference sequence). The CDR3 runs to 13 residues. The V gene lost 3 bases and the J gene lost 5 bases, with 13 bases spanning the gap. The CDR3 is CSASWGGWTEAFF. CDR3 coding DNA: TGCAGTGCTAGTTGGGGGGGATGGACTGAAGCTTTCTTT.

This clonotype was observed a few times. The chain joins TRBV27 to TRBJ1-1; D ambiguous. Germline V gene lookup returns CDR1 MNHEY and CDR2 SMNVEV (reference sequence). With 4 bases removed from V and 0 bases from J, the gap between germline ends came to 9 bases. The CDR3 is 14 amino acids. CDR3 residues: CASSYRTVNTEAFF. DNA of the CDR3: TGTGCCAGCAGTTACAGAACAGTGAACACTGAAGCTTTCTTT.

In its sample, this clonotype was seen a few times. CDR3 sequence: CASSSGLDNEQFF. The CDR3 nucleotides read TGTGCCAGCAGCTCGGGACTAGACAATGAGCAGTTCTTC. The chain recombines TRBV7-9 with TRBJ2-1, with 8 bases fitting TRBD2. J was trimmed by 5 bases and V by 4 bases; bases with no gene match: 1. CDR3 size: 13 residues. Per the germline V gene, CDR1 is SEHNR and CDR2 is FQNEAQ (reference sequence).